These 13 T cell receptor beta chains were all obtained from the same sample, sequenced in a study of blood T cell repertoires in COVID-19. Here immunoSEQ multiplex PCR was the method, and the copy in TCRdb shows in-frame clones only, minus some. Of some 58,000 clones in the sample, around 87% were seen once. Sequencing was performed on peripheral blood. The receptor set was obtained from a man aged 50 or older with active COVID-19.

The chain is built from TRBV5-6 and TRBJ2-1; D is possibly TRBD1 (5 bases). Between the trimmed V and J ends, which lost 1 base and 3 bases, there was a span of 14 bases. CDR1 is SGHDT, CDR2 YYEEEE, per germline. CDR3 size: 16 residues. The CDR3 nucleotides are TGTGCCAGCAGCTTGAATCAGGGATCAGGCTACAATGAGCAGTTCTTC. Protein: CASSLNQGSGYNEQFF. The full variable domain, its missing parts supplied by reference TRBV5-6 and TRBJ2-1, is DAGVTQSPTHLIKTRGQQVTLRCSPKSGHDTVSWYQQALGQGPQFIFQYYEEEERQRGNFPDRFSGHQFPNYSSELNVNALLLGDSALYLCASSLNQGSGYNEQFFGPGTRLTVL.

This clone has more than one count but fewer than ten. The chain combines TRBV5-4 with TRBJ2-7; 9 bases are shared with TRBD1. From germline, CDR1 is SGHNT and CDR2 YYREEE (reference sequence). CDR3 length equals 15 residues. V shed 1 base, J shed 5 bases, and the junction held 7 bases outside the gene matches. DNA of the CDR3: TGTGCCAGCAGCTTGCCCGGACAGGGGATGAACGAGCAGTACTTC. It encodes CASSLPGQGMNEQYF.

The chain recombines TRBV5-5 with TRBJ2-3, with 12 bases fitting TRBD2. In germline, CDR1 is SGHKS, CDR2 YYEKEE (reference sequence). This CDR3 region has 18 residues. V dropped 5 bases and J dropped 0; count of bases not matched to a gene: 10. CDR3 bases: TGTGCCAGCAGGAGAGGGACTAGCGGGCCATCTAGCACAGATACGCAGTATTTT. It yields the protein CASRRGTSGPSSTDTQYF. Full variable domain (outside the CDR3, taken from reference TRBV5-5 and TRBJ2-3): DAGVTQSPTHLIKTRGQQVTLRCSPISGHKSVSWYQQVLGQGPQFIFQYYEKEERGRGNFPDRFSARQFPNYSSELNVNALLLGDSALYLCASRRGTSGPSSTDTQYFGPGTRLTVL.

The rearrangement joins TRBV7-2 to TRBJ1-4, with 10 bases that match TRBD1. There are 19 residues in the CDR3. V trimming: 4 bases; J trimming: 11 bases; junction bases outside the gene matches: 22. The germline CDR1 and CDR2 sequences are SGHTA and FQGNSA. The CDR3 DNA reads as TGTGCCAGCAGCTCCCCACGACAGGGGGCTATCCCCTGGAACGTGAAACTGTTTTTT. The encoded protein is CASSSPRQGAIPWNVKLFF.

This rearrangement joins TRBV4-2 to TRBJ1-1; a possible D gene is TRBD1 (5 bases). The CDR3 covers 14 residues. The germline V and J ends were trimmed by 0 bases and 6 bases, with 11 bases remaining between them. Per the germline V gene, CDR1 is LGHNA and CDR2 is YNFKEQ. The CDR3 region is CASSQDMGRPEAFF. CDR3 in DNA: TGTGCCAGCAGCCAAGATATGGGGCGTCCTGAAGCTTTCTTT.

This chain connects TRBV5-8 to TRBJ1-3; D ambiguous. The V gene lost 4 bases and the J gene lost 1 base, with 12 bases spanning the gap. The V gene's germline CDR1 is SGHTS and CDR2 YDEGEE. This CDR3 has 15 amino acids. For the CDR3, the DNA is TGTGCCAGCAGCATGTTCAAGCTTTCTGGAAACACCATATATTTT. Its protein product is CASSMFKLSGNTIYF.

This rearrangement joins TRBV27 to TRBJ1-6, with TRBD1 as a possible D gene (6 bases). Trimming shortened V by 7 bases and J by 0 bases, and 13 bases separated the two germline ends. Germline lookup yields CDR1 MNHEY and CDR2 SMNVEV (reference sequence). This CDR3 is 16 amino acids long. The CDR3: CASTLQGISYNSPLHF. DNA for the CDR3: TGTGCCAGCACCTTACAGGGAATCTCCTATAATTCACCCCTCCACTTT.

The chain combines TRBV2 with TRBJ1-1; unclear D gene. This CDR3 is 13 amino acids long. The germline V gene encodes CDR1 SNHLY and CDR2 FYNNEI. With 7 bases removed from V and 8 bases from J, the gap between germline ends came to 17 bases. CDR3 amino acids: CASTPDWRSEAFF. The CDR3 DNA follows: TGTGCCAGCACCCCGGACTGGCGGAGCGAAGCTTTCTTT.

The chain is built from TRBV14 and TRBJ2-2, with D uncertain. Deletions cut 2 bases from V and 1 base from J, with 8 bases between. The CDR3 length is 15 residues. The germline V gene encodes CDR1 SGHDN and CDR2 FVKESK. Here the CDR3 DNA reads TGTGCCAGCAGCCAACAGGATCTGAACACCGGGGAGCTGTTTTTT. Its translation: CASSQQDLNTGELFF.

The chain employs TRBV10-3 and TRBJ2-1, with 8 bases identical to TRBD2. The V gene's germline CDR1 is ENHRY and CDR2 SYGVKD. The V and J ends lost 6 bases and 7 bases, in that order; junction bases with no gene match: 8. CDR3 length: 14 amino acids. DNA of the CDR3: TGTGCCATCAGACAGCTAGCGGGCAATAATGAGCAGTTCTTC. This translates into CAIRQLAGNNEQFF.

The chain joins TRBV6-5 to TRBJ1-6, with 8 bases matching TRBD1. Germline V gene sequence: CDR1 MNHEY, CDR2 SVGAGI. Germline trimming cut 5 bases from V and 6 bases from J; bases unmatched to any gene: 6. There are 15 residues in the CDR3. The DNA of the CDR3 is TGTGCCAGCAGTCTCCAGGGGGCTTTTAATTCACCCCTCCACTTT. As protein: CASSLQGAFNSPLHF.

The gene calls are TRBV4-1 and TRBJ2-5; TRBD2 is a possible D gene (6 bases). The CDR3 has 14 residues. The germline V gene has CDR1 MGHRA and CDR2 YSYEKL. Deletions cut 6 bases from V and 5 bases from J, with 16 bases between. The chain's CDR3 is CASSSVRDKETQYF. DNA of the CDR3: TGCGCCAGCAGTTCCGTGCGGGATAAGGAGACCCAGTACTTC.

The CDR3 DNA is TGTGCCAGCAGCACCCACCCACCATCCGGGAGGGCCCGCCAGTACTTC. Translating gives CASSTHPPSGRARQYF. The rearrangement joins TRBV21-1 to TRBJ2-7; TRBD2 reflects the table's D call only, with no check against the DNA. TRBV21-1 is a known pseudogene. The CDR3 consists of 16 residues.